This is a list of T cell receptor beta chains from one sample in a study of cytomegalovirus exposure and HLA in healthy donors. Data came from immunoSEQ multiplex PCR; TCRdb stores just in-frame clones and leaves some out. There are some 190,000 clones in the sample; roughly 9.4% occur only once, and over 1% lies in the top ten. Material for sequencing was PBMCs. These receptors were obtained from a woman aged 25 to 39 in good health and CMV-seropositive. The CDR3 runs from the conserved cysteine through the conserved F or W. A D gene is named only where the DNA matches it firmly. Not all rows give a size; the values are once, few, many and, for expanded clones, a class.

clone size: NA
V gene: TRBV27
J gene: TRBJ2-7
D gene: NA
CDR3 protein: CASSFGYEQYF
CDR3 DNA: TGTGCCAGCAGTTTCGGTTACGAGCAGTACTTC

clone size: few
V gene: TRBV19
J gene: TRBJ1-2
D gene: NA
CDR3 protein: CASRNDRLRGGYTF
CDR3 DNA: TGTGCCAGTAGAAATGACAGGCTCAGGGGTGGCTACACCTTC

clone size: NA
V gene: TRBV7-2
J gene: TRBJ2-1
D gene: TRBD2
CDR3 protein: CASSLGLAASSYNEQFF
CDR3 DNA: TGTGCCAGCAGCCTGGGACTAGCGGCCAGCTCCTACAATGAGCAGTTCTTC

clone size: NA
V gene: TRBV10-3
J gene: TRBJ2-3
D gene: TRBD1
CDR3 protein: CAIRGTDHDTQYF
CDR3 DNA: TGTGCCATCAGAGGGACAGACCACGATACGCAGTATTTT

clone size: NA
V gene: TRBV11-1
J gene: TRBJ1-1
D gene: TRBD1
CDR3 protein: CASSFDRADTEAFF
CDR3 DNA: TGTGCCAGCAGCTTTGACAGGGCTGACACTGAAGCTTTCTTT

clone size: NA
V gene: TRBV7-6
J gene: TRBJ2-2
D gene: TRBD2
CDR3 protein: CASSLDLTSVAYRELFF
CDR3 DNA: TGTGCCAGCAGCTTAGACCTCACTAGCGTGGCCTACCGGGAGCTGTTTTTT

clone size: few
V gene: TRBV4-2
J gene: TRBJ1-2
D gene: NA
CDR3 protein: CASSQDLMSYGYTF
CDR3 DNA: TGTGCCAGCAGCCAAGACCTCATGAGTTATGGCTACACCTTC

clone size: few
V gene: TRBV5-1
J gene: TRBJ1-3
D gene: NA
CDR3 protein: CASSQQASSGNTIYF
CDR3 DNA: TGCGCCAGCAGCCAACAGGCAAGCTCTGGAAACACCATATATTTT

clone size: NA
V gene: TRBV19
J gene: TRBJ1-5
D gene: NA
CDR3 protein: CASSMGAAWGNQPQHF
CDR3 DNA: TGTGCCAGTAGTATGGGGGCAGCGTGGGGCAATCAGCCCCAGCATTTT

clone size: NA
V gene: TRBV7-2
J gene: TRBJ2-1
D gene: NA
CDR3 protein: CASSLVLAFSYNEQFF
CDR3 DNA: TGTGCCAGCAGCTTAGTCCTAGCGTTCTCCTACAATGAGCAGTTCTTC

clone size: few
V gene: TRBV5-1
J gene: TRBJ1-4
D gene: TRBD1
CDR3 protein: CASSLATGEGGEKLFF
CDR3 DNA: TGCGCCAGCAGCTTGGCCACAGGGGAAGGGGGTGAAAAACTGTTTTTT

clone size: few
V gene: TRBV30
J gene: TRBJ2-3
D gene: TRBD2
CDR3 protein: CACILLAGVADTQYF
CDR3 DNA: TGTGCCTGCATTCTGCTAGCGGGAGTAGCAGATACGCAGTATTTT

clone size: NA
V gene: TRBV5-4
J gene: TRBJ2-7
D gene: TRBD1
CDR3 protein: CASSPQGGTGSYEQYF
CDR3 DNA: TGTGCCAGCAGCCCCCAGGGGGGGACAGGGTCGTACGAGCAGTACTTC

clone size: NA
V gene: TRBV4-1
J gene: TRBJ2-5
D gene: TRBD2
CDR3 protein: CASSHIFREREQETQYF
CDR3 DNA: TGCGCCAGCAGCCATATCTTTCGAGAGCGGGAGCAAGAGACCCAGTACTTC

clone size: NA
V gene: TRBV2
J gene: TRBJ1-1
D gene: NA
CDR3 protein: CASIRRVNTEAFF
CDR3 DNA: TGTGCCAGCATTAGGAGGGTGAACACTGAAGCTTTCTTT

clone size: NA
V gene: TRBV9
J gene: TRBJ2-3
D gene: NA
CDR3 protein: CASNEPSADTQYF
CDR3 DNA: TGTGCCAGCAATGAACCCTCAGCAGATACGCAGTATTTT

clone size: NA
V gene: TRBV5-1
J gene: TRBJ1-3
D gene: NA
CDR3 protein: CASSLGQGPPSSGNTIYF
CDR3 DNA: TGCGCCAGCAGCTTGGGCCAGGGGCCCCCGAGCTCTGGAAACACCATATATTTT

clone size: few
V gene: TRBV7-6
J gene: TRBJ2-1
D gene: NA
CDR3 protein: CASSLAGLSYNEQFF
CDR3 DNA: TGTGCCAGCAGCTTAGCCGGACTTTCCTACAATGAGCAGTTCTTC

clone size: NA
V gene: TRBV10-1
J gene: TRBJ2-3
D gene: NA
CDR3 protein: CASSEIRDTQYF
CDR3 DNA: TGCGCCAGCAGTGAAATCCGAGATACGCAGTATTTT

clone size: NA
V gene: TRBV14
J gene: TRBJ2-7
D gene: NA
CDR3 protein: CASSQESRPREQYF
CDR3 DNA: TGTGCCAGCAGCCAAGAATCCAGGCCGCGCGAGCAGTACTTC

clone size: NA
V gene: TRBV6-5
J gene: TRBJ2-7
D gene: TRBD2
CDR3 protein: CASRGTSGGYEQYF
CDR3 DNA: TGTGCCAGCAGAGGGACTAGCGGGGGTTACGAGCAGTACTTC

clone size: few
V gene: TRBV4-1
J gene: TRBJ2-3
D gene: NA
CDR3 protein: CASSPNRDSTDTQYF
CDR3 DNA: TGCGCCAGCAGCCCAAACAGGGATAGCACAGATACGCAGTATTTT